These T cell receptor beta chains were read from a single sample in a study of pediatric ulcerative colitis. Libraries were prepared by immunoSEQ multiplex PCR; TCRdb keeps only in-frame clonotypes and omits some of them. This sample carries about 64,000 clones, 80% to 90% of them seen once, and the ten largest clones take approximately 3.5%. Sequencing input: blood. These receptors all come from a boy between 5 and 17 years old with severe ulcerative colitis. The CDR3 runs from the conserved cysteine through the conserved F or W. D genes are given only for firm matches. Clone size, where shown, is once, few, many, or a class for clones that have expanded.

clone size: .; J gene: TRBJ1-1; D gene: TRBD1; V gene: TRBV14; CDR3 DNA: TGTGCCAGCAGCCCCCAGGGGGCTAGCACTGAAGCTTTCTTT; CDR3 protein: CASSPQGASTEAFF
clone size: .; J gene: TRBJ1-2; D gene: .; V gene: TRBV6-6; CDR3 DNA: TGTGCCAGCAGTGGGGCCAGGGCCTATGGCTACACCTTC; CDR3 protein: CASSGARAYGYTF
clone size: few; J gene: TRBJ2-3; D gene: TRBD2; V gene: TRBV27; CDR3 DNA: TGTGCCAGCAGTTTATTGTGGCGGGGGAACACAGATACGCAGTATTTT; CDR3 protein: CASSLLWRGNTDTQYF
clone size: .; J gene: TRBJ2-7; D gene: .; V gene: TRBV6-1; CDR3 DNA: TGTGCCAGCAGTGATGAGCACCTACTCCCTTCCCTTTACGAGCAGTACTTC; CDR3 protein: CASSDEHLLPSLYEQYF
clone size: .; J gene: TRBJ1-1; D gene: .; V gene: TRBV11-2; CDR3 DNA: TGTGCCAGCAGCCTAAACAGGAACCTGAACACTGAAGCTTTCTTT; CDR3 protein: CASSLNRNLNTEAFF
clone size: .; J gene: TRBJ2-2; D gene: TRBD2; V gene: TRBV27; CDR3 DNA: TGTGCCAGCAGTTCGCTGGCGGGAGGGCCGACCGGGGAGCTGTTTTTT; CDR3 protein: CASSSLAGGPTGELFF
clone size: .; J gene: TRBJ1-2; D gene: .; V gene: TRBV7-2; CDR3 DNA: TGTGCCAGCAACTACGAGGATGGCTACACCTTC; CDR3 protein: CASNYEDGYTF
clone size: .; J gene: TRBJ2-1; D gene: TRBD1; V gene: TRBV30; CDR3 DNA: TGTGCCTGGGGACAGGGGGCTTACAATGAGCAGTTCTTC; CDR3 protein: CAWGQGAYNEQFF
clone size: .; J gene: TRBJ2-3; D gene: .; V gene: TRBV18; CDR3 DNA: TGTGCCAGCTCACCACCGGCAATTTATGGGAACACCTATAGCACAGATACGCAGTATTTT; CDR3 protein: CASSPPAIYGNTYSTDTQYF
clone size: once; J gene: TRBJ2-1; D gene: TRBD2; V gene: TRBV7-2; CDR3 DNA: TGTGCCAGCGCGTTTGGGGCTAGCGGGTACAATGAGCAGTTCTTC; CDR3 protein: CASAFGASGYNEQFF
clone size: .; J gene: TRBJ2-1; D gene: TRBD1; V gene: TRBV6-6; CDR3 DNA: TGTGCCAGCAGCTCCGGCGGGACAGGGGGCGCCAATGAGCAGTTCTTC; CDR3 protein: CASSSGGTGGANEQFF
clone size: once; J gene: TRBJ2-2; D gene: TRBD2; V gene: TRBV7-2; CDR3 DNA: TGTGCCAGCAGACCCGGGACTAGCGGGAGGGCCATCACCGGGGAGCTGTTTTTT; CDR3 protein: CASRPGTSGRAITGELFF
clone size: .; J gene: TRBJ2-1; D gene: .; V gene: TRBV2; CDR3 DNA: TGTGCCAGCACCCTTCCCGGGTCGGCCTACAATGAGCAGTTCTTC; CDR3 protein: CASTLPGSAYNEQFF
clone size: .; J gene: TRBJ2-3; D gene: .; V gene: TRBV9; CDR3 DNA: TGTGCCAGCAGCGTAGTGGAAGATACGCAGTATTTT; CDR3 protein: CASSVVEDTQYF
clone size: .; J gene: TRBJ2-7; D gene: TRBD2; V gene: TRBV9; CDR3 DNA: TGTGCCAGCAGCCCAAATCCGGGACTAGCGGGAAAAGAGCAGTACTTC; CDR3 protein: CASSPNPGLAGKEQYF
clone size: .; J gene: TRBJ1-2; D gene: .; V gene: TRBV2; CDR3 DNA: TGTGCCAGCAGCGATTCCGGCTACACCTTC; CDR3 protein: CASSDSGYTF
clone size: .; J gene: TRBJ2-5; D gene: TRBD1; V gene: TRBV15; CDR3 DNA: TGTGCCACCAGCAGATTACCCCTACAGGCCACGCGGCGGGACAGGGACCCTCAGACCCAGTACTTC; CDR3 protein: CATSRLPLQATRRDRDPQTQYF
clone size: .; J gene: TRBJ2-1; D gene: TRBD2; V gene: TRBV4-1; CDR3 DNA: TGCGCCAGCAGCCAGGGGGGGATCACCTACAATGAGCAGTTCTTC; CDR3 protein: CASSQGGITYNEQFF
clone size: .; J gene: TRBJ2-7; D gene: .; V gene: TRBV11-2; CDR3 DNA: TGTGCCAGCAGCTTAGGATATATCGAGCAGTACTTC; CDR3 protein: CASSLGYIEQYF
clone size: .; J gene: TRBJ2-3; D gene: TRBD2; V gene: TRBV29-1; CDR3 DNA: TGCAGCGCACCTAGCGGGGGGACAGATACGCAGTATTTT; CDR3 protein: CSAPSGGTDTQYF
clone size: .; J gene: TRBJ2-7; D gene: .; V gene: TRBV15; CDR3 DNA: TGTGCCACCAGCAGAGCCTCCACTGCCGAGCAGTACTTC; CDR3 protein: CATSRASTAEQYF
clone size: .; J gene: TRBJ2-4; D gene: .; V gene: TRBV21-1; CDR3 DNA: TGTGCCAGCATCCGAGGGGGAACCAAAAACATTCAGTACTTC; CDR3 protein: CASIRGGTKNIQYF
clone size: .; J gene: TRBJ2-1; D gene: TRBD2; V gene: TRBV2; CDR3 DNA: TGTGCCACACGAACTAGCGGGAGGGGCACTGAGCAGTTCTTC; CDR3 protein: CATRTSGRGTEQFF
clone size: .; J gene: TRBJ2-1; D gene: .; V gene: TRBV5-4; CDR3 DNA: TGTGCCAGCAGCTTGAGGGAGGTCTCCTCCTACAATGAGCAGTTCTTC; CDR3 protein: CASSLREVSSYNEQFF
clone size: .; J gene: TRBJ2-1; D gene: .; V gene: TRBV29-1; CDR3 DNA: TGCAGCGTTTTACAGACTAGCAATGAGCAGTTCTTC; CDR3 protein: CSVLQTSNEQFF